This T cell receptor (beta chain) came from a study of cytomegalovirus exposure and HLA in healthy donors. Study-wide results and limits: Reportedly, HLA-A and HLA-B alleles of most subjects were accurately predicted from TCR beta.

In the PCR, 60 Vbeta and 13 Jbeta primers were used. This table comes from immunoSEQ multiplex PCR, and its TCRdb copy is limited to in-frame clones, with some not included. The sample records approximately 160,000 clones, 75% being singletons. Trimming removed 4 bases at V and 6 bases at J, with 13 bases between. This CDR3 contains 14 residues. Germline V gene data show CDR1 as MNHEY and CDR2 as SMNVEV (reference sequence). Comment on this clone: The antigen is undetermined.

The sequence was obtained from a male donor in good health and CMV-seronegative. V and J are TRBV27 and TRBJ2-1, with D tentatively TRBD1 (5 bases). Specimen: PBMCs. CDR3 bases: TGTGCCAGCAGTTACTCACCCGACAGCAATGAGCAGTTCTTC. Amino acids: CASSYSPDSNEQFF.